A selection of T cell receptor beta chains follows, all from one sample in a study of blood T cells in healthy people across ages. TCRdb redid the calling of the 5' RACE reads with MiXCR, one entry per CDR3 protein. The profile covers more than 1.4 million distinct CDR3 sequences, with 35% to 45% appearing a single time and approximately 7.9% taken by the ten largest. The material sequenced was blood. Every receptor here comes from a woman under 30 in good health. Both conserved end residues are part of each CDR3. D genes are given only for firm matches. The size field is filled for only some rows; it gives once, few, many or a size class.

v_call	j_call	d_call	clone_size	cdr3_nt	cdr3_aa
TRBV21-1	TRBJ2-1	-	few	TGTGCCAGCAGACCCCCGCCGGGACAGGATAACAATGAGCAGTTCTTC	CASRPPPGQDNNEQFF
TRBV12-3/TRBV12-4	TRBJ2-1	TRBD2	-	TGTACCAGCAGGAGGACTAGCGGTCTCGTGGATGAGCAGTTCTTC	CTSRRTSGLVDEQFF
TRBV2	TRBJ2-1	-	-	TGTGCCAGCAGTGAAGGAGGTCAGGAGCAGTTCTTC	CASSEGGQEQFF
TRBV29-1	TRBJ2-1	TRBD1	-	TGCAGCGCGGACAGGGTGGGTGAGCAGTTCTTC	CSADRVGEQFF
TRBV10-3	TRBJ2-5	TRBD1	-	TGTGCCATCAGTCCGACAGGGGGCTTTGGGGAGACCCAGTACTTC	CAISPTGGFGETQYF
TRBV27	TRBJ1-4	-	-	TGTGCCAGCAGTCAAGACAGTGTGTTACGGGAAAAACTGTTTTTT	CASSQDSVLREKLFF
TRBV5-1	TRBJ2-1	-	few	TGCGCCAGCAGTTTAGGTATACTCAATGAGCAGTTCTTC	CASSLGILNEQFF
TRBV4-1	TRBJ2-7	-	few	TGCGCCAGCAGCCAAAGGACAGTAGCCGAGCAGTACTTC	CASSQRTVAEQYF
TRBV7-2	TRBJ2-3	TRBD2	few	TGTGCCAGCAGCCAGACTAGCGGGATTAGCACAGATACGCAGTATTTT	CASSQTSGISTDTQYF
TRBV7-2	TRBJ2-7	TRBD2	-	TGTGCCAGCAGCCCTAGACTAGCGGGGGACCCCCCCTACGAGCAGTACTTC	CASSPRLAGDPPYEQYF
TRBV6-5	TRBJ1-2	TRBD1	-	TGTGCCAGCAGTTCCACAGGGGGCGGGGGTGACTACACCTTC	CASSSTGGGGDYTF
TRBV6-4	TRBJ2-3	TRBD2	-	TGTGCCAGCAGGTACGAATCGGGAGGGCCTCCTGGTACGCAGTATTTT	CASRYESGGPPGTQYF
TRBV29-1	TRBJ2-2	-	-	TGCAGCGTTGCCCCTTTCCGAGGGAACACCGGGGAGCTGTTTTTT	CSVAPFRGNTGELFF
TRBV5-5	TRBJ1-1	-	few	TGTGCCAGCAGTTTCGGGGTTGGGGCTGAAGCTTTCTTT	CASSFGVGAEAFF
TRBV5-1	TRBJ2-7	-	many	TGTGCCAGCTCTCGAGAGTCCTACGAGCAGTACTTC	CASSRESYEQYF
TRBV6-7	TRBJ2-2	TRBD2	-	TGTGCCAGCAGTTACTCTGGCGGGAGGGAGAACACCGGGGAGCTGTTTTTT	CASSYSGGRENTGELFF
TRBV4-1	TRBJ2-7	-	-	TGCGCCAGCAGCCAACCCGGGTCGGACTACGAGCAGTACTTC	CASSQPGSDYEQYF
TRBV7-2	TRBJ1-2	TRBD1	-	TGTGCCAGCTCCAACCTGGACAGGGACTATGGCTACACCTTC	CASSNLDRDYGYTF
TRBV11-2	TRBJ2-7	-	few	TGTGCCAGCAGCAAAGCCGGGGTTTACGAGCAGTACTTC	CASSKAGVYEQYF
TRBV11-2	TRBJ2-5	-	-	TGTGCCAGCAGCTTAGATTATAGGGAGACCCAGTACTTC	CASSLDYRETQYF
TRBV20-1	TRBJ1-5	-	-	TGCAGTGCTAGCGAAAGTAGCAATCAGCCCCAGCATTTT	CSASESSNQPQHF
TRBV27	TRBJ1-5	-	few	TGTGCCAGCAGTTTCAATCTAGAGTGGGGCAATCAGCCCCAGCATTTT	CASSFNLEWGNQPQHF
TRBV4-2	TRBJ2-7	-	-	TGTGCCAGCAGCCAAGATCGGGTAGTGGGGTTCCCCGGCGAGCAGTACTTC	CASSQDRVVGFPGEQYF
TRBV29-1	TRBJ2-7	-	many	TGCAGCACTAGGGACGGAACCTACGAGCAGTACTTC	CSTRDGTYEQYF
TRBV5-6	TRBJ1-5	-	-	TGTGCCAGCAGCTTCCAGCGGGATCAGCCCCAGCATTTT	CASSFQRDQPQHF
TRBV20-1	TRBJ2-1	-	-	TGCAGTGCTGAGACTACGCTCCTTGGGAATGAGCAGTTCTTC	CSAETTLLGNEQFF
TRBV4-1	TRBJ1-5	-	-	TGCGCGCAGGCGTGGGGGGATTGTAGCAATCAGCCCCAGCATTTT	CAQAWGDCSNQPQHF
TRBV5-1	TRBJ1-1	TRBD1	-	TGCGCCAGCAGCTTGTTCGGGTACGGACAGGGGAACACTGAAGCTTTCTTT	CASSLFGYGQGNTEAFF
TRBV20-1	TRBJ1-5	-	-	TGCAGTGCTAGGTGGGACGGAAATCAGCCCCAGCATTTT	CSARWDGNQPQHF
TRBV7-2	TRBJ2-1	TRBD2	many	TGTGCCAGCAGCACTCTAGCGGTCTCCTACAATGAGCAGTTCTTC	CASSTLAVSYNEQFF
TRBV27	TRBJ2-7	TRBD2	-	TGTGCCAGCACCGTAAAACCTAGCGGGGTCTACGAGCAGTACTTC	CASTVKPSGVYEQYF
TRBV5-1	TRBJ2-1	TRBD1	once	TGCGCAAACCAGGGGACAGGGACCTACAATGAGCAGTTATTC	CANQGTGTYNEQLF